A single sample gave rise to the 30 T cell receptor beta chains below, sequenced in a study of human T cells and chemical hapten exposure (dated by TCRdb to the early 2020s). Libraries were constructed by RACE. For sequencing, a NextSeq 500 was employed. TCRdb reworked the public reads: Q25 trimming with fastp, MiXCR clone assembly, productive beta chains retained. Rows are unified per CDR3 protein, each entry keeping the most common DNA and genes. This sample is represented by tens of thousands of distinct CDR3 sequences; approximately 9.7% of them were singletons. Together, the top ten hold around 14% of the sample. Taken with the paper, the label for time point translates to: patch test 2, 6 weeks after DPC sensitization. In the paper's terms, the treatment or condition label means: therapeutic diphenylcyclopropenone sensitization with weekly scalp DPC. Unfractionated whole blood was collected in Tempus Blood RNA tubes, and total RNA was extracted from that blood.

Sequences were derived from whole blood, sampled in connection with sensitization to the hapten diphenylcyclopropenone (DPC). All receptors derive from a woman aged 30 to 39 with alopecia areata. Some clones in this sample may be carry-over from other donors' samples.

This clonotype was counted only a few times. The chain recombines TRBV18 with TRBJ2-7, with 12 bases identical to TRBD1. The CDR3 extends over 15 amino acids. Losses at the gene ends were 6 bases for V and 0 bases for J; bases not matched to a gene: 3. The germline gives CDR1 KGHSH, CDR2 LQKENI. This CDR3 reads CASSGQGAHSYEQYF. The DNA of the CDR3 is TGTGCCAGCTCGGGACAGGGGGCCCACTCCTACGAGCAGTACTTC. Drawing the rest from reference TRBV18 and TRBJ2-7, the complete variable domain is NAGVMQNPRHLVRRRGQEARLRCSPMKGHSHVYWYRQLPEEGLKFMVYLQKENIIDESGMPKERFSAEFPKEGPSILRIQQVVRGDSAAYFCASSGQGAHSYEQYFGPGTRLTVT.

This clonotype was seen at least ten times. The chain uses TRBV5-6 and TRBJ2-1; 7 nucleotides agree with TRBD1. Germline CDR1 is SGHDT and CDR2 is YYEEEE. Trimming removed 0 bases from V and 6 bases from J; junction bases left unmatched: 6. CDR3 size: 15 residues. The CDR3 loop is CASSLEGGAFNEQFF. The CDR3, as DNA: TGTGCCAGCAGCTTGGAAGGGGGCGCTTTCAATGAGCAGTTCTTC.

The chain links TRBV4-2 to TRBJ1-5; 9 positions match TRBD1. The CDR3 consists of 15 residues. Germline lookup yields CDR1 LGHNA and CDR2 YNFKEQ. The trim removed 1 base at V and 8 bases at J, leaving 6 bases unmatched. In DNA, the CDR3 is TGTGCCAGCAGCCAAGGGGACAGGGCGTATGAGCCCCAGCATTTT. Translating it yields CASSQGDRAYEPQHF.

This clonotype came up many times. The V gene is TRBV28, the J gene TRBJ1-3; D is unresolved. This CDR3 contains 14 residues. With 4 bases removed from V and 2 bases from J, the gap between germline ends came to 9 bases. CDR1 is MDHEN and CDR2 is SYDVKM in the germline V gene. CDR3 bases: TGTGCCAGCAGTTCCCGGACTCCTGGAAACACCATATATTTT. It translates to CASSSRTPGNTIYF.

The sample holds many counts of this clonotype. The CDR3 DNA reads TGTGCCAGCAGCCCCAACTTCGGGGGATTCTTGGATACGCAGTATTTT. Translated: CASSPNFGGFLDTQYF. The chain employs TRBV9 and TRBJ2-3; D is perhaps TRBD2 (6 bases). Trimming removed 4 bases at V and 6 bases at J, with 21 bases between. Germline-derived CDR1 and CDR2 are SGDLS and YYNGEE. The CDR3 consists of 16 residues.

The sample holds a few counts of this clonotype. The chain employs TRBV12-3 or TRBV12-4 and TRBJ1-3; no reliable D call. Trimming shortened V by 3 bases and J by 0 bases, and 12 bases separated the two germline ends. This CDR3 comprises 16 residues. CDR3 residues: CASSLIPGLSGNTIYF. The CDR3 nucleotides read TGTGCCAGCAGTTTGATTCCTGGTCTCTCTGGAAACACCATATATTTT.

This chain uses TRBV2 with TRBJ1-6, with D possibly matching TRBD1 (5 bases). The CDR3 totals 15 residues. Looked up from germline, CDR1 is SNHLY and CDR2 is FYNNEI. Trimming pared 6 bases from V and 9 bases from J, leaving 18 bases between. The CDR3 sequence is CASRAREGISSPLHF. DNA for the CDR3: TGTGCCAGCAGGGCCAGGGAAGGTATTAGTTCACCCCTCCACTTT.

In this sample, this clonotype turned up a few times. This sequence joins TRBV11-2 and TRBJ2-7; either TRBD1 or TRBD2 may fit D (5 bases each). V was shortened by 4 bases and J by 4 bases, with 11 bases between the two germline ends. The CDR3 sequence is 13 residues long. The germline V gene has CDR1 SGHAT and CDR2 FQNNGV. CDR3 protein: CASSWDLSYEQYF. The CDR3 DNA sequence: TGTGCCAGCAGCTGGGACCTGTCTTACGAGCAGTACTTC.

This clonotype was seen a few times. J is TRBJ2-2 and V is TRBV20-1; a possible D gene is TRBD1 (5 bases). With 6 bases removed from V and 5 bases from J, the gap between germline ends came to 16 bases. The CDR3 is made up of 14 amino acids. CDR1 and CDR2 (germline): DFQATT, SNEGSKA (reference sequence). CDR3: CSAPSDKGTGELFF. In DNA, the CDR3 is TGCAGTGCCCCCTCGGACAAGGGTACCGGGGAGCTGTTTTTT.

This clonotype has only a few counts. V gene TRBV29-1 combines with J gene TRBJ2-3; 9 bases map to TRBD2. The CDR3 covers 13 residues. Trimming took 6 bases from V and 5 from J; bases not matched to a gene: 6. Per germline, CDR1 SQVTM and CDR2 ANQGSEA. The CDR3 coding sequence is TGCAGCGTCCGAGCGGGGGGTGGAGATACGCAGTATTTT. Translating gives CSVRAGGGDTQYF.

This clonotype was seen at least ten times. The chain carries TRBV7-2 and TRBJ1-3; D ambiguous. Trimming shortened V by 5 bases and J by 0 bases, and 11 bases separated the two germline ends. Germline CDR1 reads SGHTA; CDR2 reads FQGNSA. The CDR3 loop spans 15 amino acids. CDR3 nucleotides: TGTGCCAGCAGCGTCCGGGCCCCCTCTGGAAACACCATATATTTT. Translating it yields CASSVRAPSGNTIYF. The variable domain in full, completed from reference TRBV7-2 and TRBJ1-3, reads GAGVSQSPSNKVTEKGKDVELRCDPISGHTALYWYRQSLGQGLEFLIYFQGNSAPDKSGLPSDRFSAERTGGSVSTLTIQRTQQEDSAVYLCASSVRAPSGNTIYFGEGSWLTVV.

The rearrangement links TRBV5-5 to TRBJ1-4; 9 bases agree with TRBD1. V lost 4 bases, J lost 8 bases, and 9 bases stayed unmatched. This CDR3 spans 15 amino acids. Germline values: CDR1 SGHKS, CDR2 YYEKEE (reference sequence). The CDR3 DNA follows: TGTGCCAGCAGCCGTATAGCGGACAGGGGCGAAAAACTGTTTTTT. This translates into CASSRIADRGEKLFF.

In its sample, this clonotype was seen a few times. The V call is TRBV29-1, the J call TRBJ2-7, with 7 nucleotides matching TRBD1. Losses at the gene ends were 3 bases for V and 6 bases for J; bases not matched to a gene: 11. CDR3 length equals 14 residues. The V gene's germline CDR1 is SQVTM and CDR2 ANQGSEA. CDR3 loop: CSVDPMGDRGEQYF. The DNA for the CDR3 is TGCAGCGTTGACCCCATGGGGGACAGAGGCGAGCAGTACTTC.

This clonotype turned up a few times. CDR3 loop: CASSLQASLGNTIYF. The CDR3, as DNA: TGTGCCAGCAGCTTACAGGCCAGCCTAGGAAACACCATATATTTT. J is TRBJ1-3 and V is TRBV7-9; D is ambiguous. There are 15 residues in the CDR3. Germline V CDR1 and CDR2: SEHNR, FQNEAQ (reference sequence). The V end was cut by 2 bases, the J end by 4 bases, with 12 bases between.

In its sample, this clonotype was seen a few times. CDR3 residues: CASSLGRWADTQYF. The CDR3 nucleotides are TGTGCCAGCAGCTTAGGACGCTGGGCAGATACGCAGTATTTT. This sequence joins TRBV11-2 and TRBJ2-3; D ambiguous. V gave up 1 base and J gave up 4 bases, with 9 bases separating them. The CDR3 is 14 amino acids. Germline loops: CDR1 SGHAT, CDR2 FQNNGV.

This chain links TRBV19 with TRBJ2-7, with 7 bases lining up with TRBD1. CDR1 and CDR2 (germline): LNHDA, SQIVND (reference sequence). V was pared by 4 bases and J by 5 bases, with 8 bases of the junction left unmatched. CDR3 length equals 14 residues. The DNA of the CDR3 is TGTGCCAGTAGTAGAATTAGCCAGGGGGACGAGCAGTACTTC. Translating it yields CASSRISQGDEQYF. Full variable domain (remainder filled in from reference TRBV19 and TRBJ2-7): DGGITQSPKYLFRKEGQNVTLSCEQNLNHDAMYWYRQDPGQGLRLIYYSQIVNDFQKGDIAEGYSVSREKKESFPLTVTSAQKNPTAFYLCASSRISQGDEQYFGPGTRLTVT.

In DNA form, the CDR3 reads TGTGCCAGCAGCGAGGGAAAAGATACGCAGTATTTT. It is translated as CASSEGKDTQYF. V and J are TRBV7-9 and TRBJ2-3, with D maybe TRBD2 (5 bases). V was pared by 5 bases and J by 5 bases, with 8 bases between. Germline V lookup: CDR1 SEHNR, CDR2 FQNEAQ (reference sequence). CDR3 length: 12 residues.

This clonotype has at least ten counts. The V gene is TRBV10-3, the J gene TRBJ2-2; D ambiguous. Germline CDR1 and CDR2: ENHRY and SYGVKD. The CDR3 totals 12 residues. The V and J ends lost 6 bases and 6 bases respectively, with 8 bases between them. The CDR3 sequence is CAISEIPGELFF. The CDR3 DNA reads TGTGCCATCAGCGAGATCCCCGGGGAGCTGTTTTTT.

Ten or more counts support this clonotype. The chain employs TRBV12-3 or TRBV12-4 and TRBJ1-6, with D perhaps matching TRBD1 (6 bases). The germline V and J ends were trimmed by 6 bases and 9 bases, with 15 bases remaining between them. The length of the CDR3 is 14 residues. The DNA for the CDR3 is TGTGCCAGCAGCCGGGACAATTCTGCTTCACCCCTCCACTTT. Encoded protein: CASSRDNSASPLHF.

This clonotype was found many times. For the CDR3, the DNA is TGTGCCAGCAGCTTAGCAGGAGGGGCCCACGAGCAGTACTTC. It translates to CASSLAGGAHEQYF. The chain recombines TRBV7-2 with TRBJ2-7; D may be TRBD2 (6 bases). The CDR3 runs to 14 residues. Germline V gene data show CDR1 as SGHTA and CDR2 as FQGNSA. Trimming pared 0 bases from V and 5 bases from J, leaving 11 bases between.

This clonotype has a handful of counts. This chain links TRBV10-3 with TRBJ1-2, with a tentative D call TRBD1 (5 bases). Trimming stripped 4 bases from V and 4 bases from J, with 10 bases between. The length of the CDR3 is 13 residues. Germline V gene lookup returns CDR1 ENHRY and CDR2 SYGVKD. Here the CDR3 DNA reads TGTGCCATCAGTGTGACAGAGATCTATGGCTACACCTTC. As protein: CAISVTEIYGYTF.

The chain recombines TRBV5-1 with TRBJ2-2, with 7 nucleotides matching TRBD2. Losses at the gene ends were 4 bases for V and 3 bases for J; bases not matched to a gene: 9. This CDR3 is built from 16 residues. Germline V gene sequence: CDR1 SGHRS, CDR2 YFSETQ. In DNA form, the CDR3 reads TGCGCCAGCAGCCGTGCGGGGGAGTTGTACACCGGGGAGCTGTTTTTT. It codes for CASSRAGELYTGELFF.

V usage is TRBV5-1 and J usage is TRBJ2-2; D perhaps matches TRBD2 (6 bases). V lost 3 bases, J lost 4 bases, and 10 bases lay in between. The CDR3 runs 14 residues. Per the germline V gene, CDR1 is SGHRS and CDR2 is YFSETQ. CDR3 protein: CASSSGLSTGELFF. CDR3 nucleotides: TGCGCCAGCAGCTCGGGACTCTCCACCGGGGAGCTGTTTTTT.

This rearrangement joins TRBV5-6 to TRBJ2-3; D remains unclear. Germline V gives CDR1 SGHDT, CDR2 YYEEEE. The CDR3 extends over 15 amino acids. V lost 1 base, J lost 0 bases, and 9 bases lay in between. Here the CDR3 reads CASSLLADSTDTQYF. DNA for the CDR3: TGTGCCAGCAGCTTGTTGGCGGATAGCACAGATACGCAGTATTTT.

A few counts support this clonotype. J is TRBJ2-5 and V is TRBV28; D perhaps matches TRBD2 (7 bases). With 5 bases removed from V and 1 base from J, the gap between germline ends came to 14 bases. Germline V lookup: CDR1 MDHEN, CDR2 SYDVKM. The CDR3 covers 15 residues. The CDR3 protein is CASSETGGSQETQYF. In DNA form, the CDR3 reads TGTGCCAGCAGTGAGACAGGCGGGAGCCAAGAGACCCAGTACTTC. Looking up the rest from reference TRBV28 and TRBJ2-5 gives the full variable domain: DVKVTQSSRYLVKRTGEKVFLECVQDMDHENMFWYRQDPGLGLRLIYFSYDVKMKEKGDIPEGYSVSREKKERFSLILESASTNQTSMYLCASSETGGSQETQYFGPGTRLLVL.

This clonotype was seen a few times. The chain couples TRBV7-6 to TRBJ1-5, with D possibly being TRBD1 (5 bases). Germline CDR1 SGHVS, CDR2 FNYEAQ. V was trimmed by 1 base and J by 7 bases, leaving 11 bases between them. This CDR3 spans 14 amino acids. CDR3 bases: TGTGCCAGCAGCTTAGGCAGGGCTGGCCAGCCCCAGCATTTT. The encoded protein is CASSLGRAGQPQHF.

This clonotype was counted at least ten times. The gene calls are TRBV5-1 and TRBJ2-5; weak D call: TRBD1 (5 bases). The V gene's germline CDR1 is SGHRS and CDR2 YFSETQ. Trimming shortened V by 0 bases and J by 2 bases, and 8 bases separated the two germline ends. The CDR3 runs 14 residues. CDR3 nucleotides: TGCGCCAGCAGCTTGGAGGCAGGGCAAGAGACCCAGTACTTC. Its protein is CASSLEAGQETQYF.

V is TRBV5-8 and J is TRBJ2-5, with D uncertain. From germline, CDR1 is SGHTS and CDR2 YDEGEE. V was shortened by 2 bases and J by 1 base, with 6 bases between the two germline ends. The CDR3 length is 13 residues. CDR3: CASSLWSQETQYF. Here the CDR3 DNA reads TGTGCCAGCAGCTTATGGAGCCAAGAGACCCAGTACTTC.

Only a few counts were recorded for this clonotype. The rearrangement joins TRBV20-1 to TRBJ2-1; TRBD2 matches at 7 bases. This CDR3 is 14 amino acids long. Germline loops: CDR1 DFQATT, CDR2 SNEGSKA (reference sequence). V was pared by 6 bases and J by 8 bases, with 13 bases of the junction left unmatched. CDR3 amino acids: CSAPNPSGADEQFF. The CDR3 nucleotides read TGCAGTGCCCCGAACCCCAGCGGGGCGGATGAGCAGTTCTTC.

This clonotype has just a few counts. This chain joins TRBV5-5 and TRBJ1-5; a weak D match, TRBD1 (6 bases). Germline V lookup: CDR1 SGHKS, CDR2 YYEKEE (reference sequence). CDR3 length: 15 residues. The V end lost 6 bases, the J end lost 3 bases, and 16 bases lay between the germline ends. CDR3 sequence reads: CASTTGGRFNQPQHF. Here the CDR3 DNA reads TGTGCCAGCACCACGGGGGGCAGATTCAATCAGCCCCAGCATTTT.